This T cell receptor (beta chain) was sequenced for a study of PD-1 blockade in classical Hodgkin lymphoma. On the study more broadly: Nivolumab dosing for patients was 3 mg/kg, administered intravenously every 2 weeks. Study-level points and caveats: Relative to healthy donors, newly diagnosed patients reportedly had lower baseline TCR diversity, which was reported as lower still in relapsed/refractory patients. Newly diagnosed and completely responding patients shared comparable baseline diversity. Possible causes of repertoire differences, disease activity or prior therapy, remain undefined.

Produced via immunoSEQ multiplex PCR; TCRdb's table is partial and in-frame only. Of 25,000 to 35,000 clones listed, over 75% were seen once; the top ten hold around 0.6%. The CDR3 has 15 residues. Losses at the gene ends were 6 bases for V and 2 bases for J; bases not matched to a gene: 4. Germline-derived CDR1 and CDR2 are MNHEY and SVGAGI. Time point given: cycle 4 day 1 (C4D1), after five to seven weeks of nivolumab. Every patient was affected by relapse after autologous stem cell transplantation, while exposure to brentuximab vedotin was not uniform. Researchers used magnetic negative selection to pull out pure CD4+ T cells from thawed PBMCs. For this clone: What it recognizes is unknown.

The chain joins TRBV6-5 to TRBJ2-7, with 13 bases that match TRBD2. The source was CD4+ T cells from blood, collected before the fourth cycle of nivolumab. The TCR comes from a human donor with classical Hodgkin lymphoma. This chain's CDR3 is CASSRLAGGTYEQYF. For the CDR3, the DNA is TGTGCCAGCAGCCGACTAGCGGGAGGAACCTACGAGCAGTACTTC.